Following are 13 T cell receptor beta chains from one sample sequenced in a study of T-cell reconstitution after alpha-beta-depleted transplantation in children. The authors prepared the TCRbeta library with unique molecular identifiers. MiXCR was run by TCRdb on the PCR reads, yielding one entry per CDR3 protein. In the table there are hundreds of thousands of distinct CDR3 sequences, approximately 17% of which are singletons. Source: PBMCs from the stem cell graft donor, taken from the stem cell graft. The source of these receptors is a human donor who donated a stem cell graft to a child with acute myeloid leukemia.

This clonotype was seen ten or more times. This chain uses TRBV12-3 or TRBV12-4 with TRBJ2-1; tentatively, D is TRBD2 (6 bases). CDR3 size: 15 residues. Trimming removed 2 bases from V and 0 bases from J, with 8 bases in between. In DNA form, the CDR3 reads TGTGCCAGCAGTTTAATGGGGGGCTCCTACAATGAGCAGTTCTTC. Its protein is CASSLMGGSYNEQFF.

V usage is TRBV11-1 and J usage is TRBJ2-3; either TRBD1 or TRBD2 may supply D (6 bases each). The CDR3 length is 16 residues. The germline gives CDR1 SGHAT, CDR2 FQDESV (reference sequence). Trimming removed 5 bases from V and 1 base from J, with 16 bases in between. The CDR3, as DNA: TGTGCCAGCAGCCGCCTGACGGGGGCAGGCACAGATACGCAGTATTTT. It codes for CASSRLTGAGTDTQYF.

This clonotype was counted many times. V is TRBV12-3 or TRBV12-4 and J is TRBJ1-2; TRBD1 is a possible D gene (6 bases). The CDR3 contains 12 residues. V was shortened by 6 bases and J by 8 bases, with 13 bases between the two germline ends. The CDR3 DNA is TGTGCCAGCAGCCCGACAGGCCTGGGCTACACCTTC. Its translation: CASSPTGLGYTF.

Comment on this clonotype: The junction shows a germline mismatch at one end, possibly a read error. The chain combines TRBV4-1 with TRBJ2-1, with TRBD1 as a possible D gene (6 bases). CDR1 is MGHRA, CDR2 YSYEKL, per germline. CDR3 length equals 15 residues. CDR3 sequence (DNA): TGCGCCAGCAGCCTAAGACAGGTTTCCTACAATGATCAGTTCTTC. It specifies CASSLRQVSYNDQFF.

This clonotype has a count of ten or more. The CDR3 nucleotides read TGTGCCAGCAGCTTAAGGCTAGCGGGGGGTCGCACAGATACGCAGTATTTT. Its protein product is CASSLRLAGGRTDTQYF. The chain links TRBV7-2 to TRBJ2-3; TRBD2 aligns across 11 bases. Germline-derived CDR1 and CDR2 are SGHTA and FQGNSA. V was clipped by 2 bases and J by 1 base; unmatched bases: 5. The CDR3 length is 17 residues.

This clonotype was seen many times. This chain joins TRBV4-2 and TRBJ1-2; D is uncertain. This CDR3 contains 13 residues. Looked up from germline, CDR1 is LGHNA and CDR2 is YNFKEQ. The V end was cut by 0 bases, the J end by 4 bases, with 6 bases between. In nucleotides, the CDR3 is TGTGCCAGCAGCCAAGAGGCGCGCTATGGCTACACCTTC. It yields the protein CASSQEARYGYTF.

This clonotype came up many times. V and J are TRBV5-5 and TRBJ2-7, with 10 bases lining up with TRBD1. V shed 9 bases and J 2 bases; nucleotides not matched to a gene: 5. Germline V gene data show CDR1 as SGHKS and CDR2 as YYEKEE (reference sequence). The CDR3 spans 13 residues. CDR3 sequence (DNA): TGTGCCACCGGGACAGGGGTAACCTACGAGCAGTACGTC. Translating gives CATGTGVTYEQYV.

J is TRBJ2-1 and V is TRBV20-1, with D tentatively TRBD1 or TRBD2 (5 bases each). CDR1 and CDR2 (germline): DFQATT, SNEGSKA (reference sequence). The V and J ends lost 2 bases and 9 bases respectively, with 14 bases between them. The length of the CDR3 is 13 residues. The CDR3 coding sequence is TGCAGTGCTAGATTTTCAGGGACCGTTGAGCAGTTCTTC. The encoded protein is CSARFSGTVEQFF.

This clonotype was observed a handful of times. This chain links TRBV7-9 with TRBJ1-1; D not certain. There are 12 residues in the CDR3. Deletions cut 2 bases from V and 6 bases from J, with 7 bases between. Germline CDR1 SEHNR, CDR2 FQNEAQ (reference sequence). DNA for the CDR3: TGTGCCAGCAGCTTAACGGAGTCTGAAGCTTTCTTT. Encoded protein: CASSLTESEAFF.

This clonotype was seen at least ten times. The J gene is TRBJ1-1, the V gene TRBV20-1, with D hard to call. This CDR3 contains 15 residues. V gave up 0 bases and J gave up 1 base, with 12 bases separating them. The germline CDR1 and CDR2 sequences are DFQATT and SNEGSKA (reference sequence). The CDR3 bases are TGCAGTGCTAGAGAAATAGGCAGAACGAACACTGAAGCTTTCTTT. This codes for CSAREIGRTNTEAFF.

The CDR3 DNA follows: TGTGCCACCAGCAGAGAACTTAAACAGGTCAACACCGGGGAGCTGTTTTTT. This gives the protein CATSRELKQVNTGELFF. The genes are TRBV15 and TRBJ2-2, with D tentatively TRBD1 (5 bases). CDR3 length: 17 amino acids. Germline lookup yields CDR1 LNHNV and CDR2 YYDKDF (reference sequence). The ends were cut back, 0 bases at V and 2 bases at J, with 13 bases in the middle.

Worth noting for this clonotype: The missing conserved phenylalanine or tryptophan at the end of this CDR3 makes a read error likely. The gene calls are TRBV20-1 and TRBJ1-4, with D unresolved. The CDR3 is made up of 13 amino acids. Germline CDR1 is DFQATT and CDR2 is SNEGSKA (reference sequence). The V end lost 1 base, the J end lost 1 base, and 4 bases lay between the germline ends. CDR3 nucleotides: TGCAGTGCTAGAGGGGGAACTAATGAAAAACTGTTTTAT. It encodes CSARGGTNEKLFY.

This clonotype was seen ten or more times. This chain uses TRBV20-1 with TRBJ2-5, with TRBD2 matching 8 bases. From germline, CDR1 is DFQATT and CDR2 SNEGSKA (reference sequence). This CDR3 region has 15 residues. With V trimmed by 1 base and J by 1 base, 5 bases remained unmatched. CDR3 amino acids: CSARGLAPSQETQYF. CDR3 nucleotides: TGCAGTGCTAGAGGACTAGCGCCTTCCCAAGAGACCCAGTACTTC.